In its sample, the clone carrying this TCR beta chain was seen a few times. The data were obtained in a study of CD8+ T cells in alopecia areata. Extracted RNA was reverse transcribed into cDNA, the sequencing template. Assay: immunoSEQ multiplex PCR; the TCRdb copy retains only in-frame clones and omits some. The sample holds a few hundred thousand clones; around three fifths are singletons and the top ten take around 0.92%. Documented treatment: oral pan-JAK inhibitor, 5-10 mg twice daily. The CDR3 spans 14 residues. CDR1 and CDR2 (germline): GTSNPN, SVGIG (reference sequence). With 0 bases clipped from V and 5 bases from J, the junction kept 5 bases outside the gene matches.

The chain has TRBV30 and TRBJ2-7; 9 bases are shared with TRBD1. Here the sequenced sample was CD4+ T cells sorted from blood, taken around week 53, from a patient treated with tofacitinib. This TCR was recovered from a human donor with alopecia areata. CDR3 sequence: CAWSVTGGRDEQYF. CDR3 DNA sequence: TGTGCCTGGAGTGTGACAGGGGGTCGCGACGAGCAGTACTTC.